The 14 T cell receptor beta chains in this list originate from one sample, sequenced in a study of cytomegalovirus exposure and HLA in healthy donors. The study ran its PCR with 60 Vbeta and 13 Jbeta primers. Method: immunoSEQ multiplex PCR; TCRdb's copy keeps in-frame clones and lacks some. The sample consists of about 59,000 clones, approximately 80% of them appearing once. The sequencing sample was made of PBMCs. These receptors originate from a woman in her thirties or forties in good health and CMV-seronegative.

The V call is TRBV5-1, the J call TRBJ2-3; 9 bases map to TRBD2. CDR3 length: 16 amino acids. Trimming at V came to 0 bases and at J to 4 bases, leaving 6 bases not matched to a gene. CDR1 is SGHRS, CDR2 YFSETQ, per germline. In nucleotides, the CDR3 is TGCGCCAGCAGCTTGGCCGGGCGGGAGGGCCCAGATACGCAGTATTTT. Protein sequence: CASSLAGREGPDTQYF.

The J gene is TRBJ1-1, the V gene TRBV19; D call uncertain. Per germline, CDR1 LNHDA and CDR2 SQIVND (reference sequence). This CDR3 is 15 amino acids long. Between the trimmed V and J ends, which lost 6 bases and 4 bases, there was a span of 18 bases. CDR3 coding DNA: TGTGCCAGTAGCCCAATGGAGGTTCTGAGCACTGAAGCTTTCTTT. It yields the protein CASSPMEVLSTEAFF.

The chain is built from TRBV5-1 and TRBJ2-1, with 9 bases matching TRBD1. The germline gives CDR1 SGHRS, CDR2 YFSETQ. V lost 2 bases, J lost 5 bases, and 8 bases stayed unmatched. The CDR3 is 16 amino acids. CDR3 loop: CASSFSPGQGNNEQFF. CDR3 coding DNA: TGCGCCAGCAGCTTCTCGCCGGGACAGGGTAACAATGAGCAGTTCTTC.

The V gene is TRBV27, the J gene TRBJ2-2, with D possibly being TRBD1 (6 bases). This CDR3 comprises 16 residues. Germline-derived CDR1 and CDR2 are MNHEY and SMNVEV (reference sequence). V was trimmed by 2 bases and J by 0 bases, leaving 10 bases between them. This CDR3 is CASSLTGLTNTGELFF. CDR3 in DNA: TGTGCCAGCAGTTTAACAGGGCTGACGAACACCGGGGAGCTGTTTTTT.

The gene calls are TRBV19 and TRBJ2-1, with a weak D call TRBD1 (6 bases). Germline CDR1 and CDR2: LNHDA and SQIVND (reference sequence). This CDR3 comprises 16 residues. Between the trimmed V and J ends, which lost 1 base and 2 bases, there was a span of 12 bases. CDR3 sequence (DNA): TGTGCCAGTAGTATAGGGCAGGGGATCACCTACAATGAGCAGTTCTTC. It translates to CASSIGQGITYNEQFF. Drawing the rest from reference TRBV19 and TRBJ2-1, the complete variable domain is DGGITQSPKYLFRKEGQNVTLSCEQNLNHDAMYWYRQDPGQGLRLIYYSQIVNDFQKGDIAEGYSVSREKKESFPLTVTSAQKNPTAFYLCASSIGQGITYNEQFFGPGTRLTVL.

This sequence joins TRBV6-5 and TRBJ1-2; 9 bases match TRBD1. The germline V gene has CDR1 MNHEY and CDR2 SVGAGI. This CDR3 is 14 amino acids long. Trimming at V came to 8 bases and at J to 4 bases, leaving 8 bases not matched to a gene. Here the CDR3 DNA reads TGTGCCAGCCGAGAAACAGGGGGCACCTATGGCTACACCTTC. Protein sequence: CASRETGGTYGYTF.

V is TRBV15 and J is TRBJ1-4; a possible D gene is TRBD1 (5 bases). Germline V lookup: CDR1 LNHNV, CDR2 YYDKDF (reference sequence). The CDR3 consists of 16 residues. Trimming stripped 1 base from V and 7 bases from J, with 16 bases between. CDR3 sequence reads: CATSRVPARVPEKLFF. The CDR3 DNA reads as TGTGCCACCAGCAGAGTTCCCGCCAGGGTCCCTGAAAAACTGTTTTTT.

For the CDR3, the DNA is TGTGCCAGCAGCGTAGCCGGGACAGGGGAATACGAGCAGTACTTC. Amino acids: CASSVAGTGEYEQYF. The chain couples TRBV9 to TRBJ2-7; 10 bases are a match to TRBD1. Germline loops: CDR1 SGDLS, CDR2 YYNGEE. The CDR3 loop spans 15 amino acids. V was clipped by 0 bases and J by 4 bases; unmatched bases: 4.

This clone was counted only a few times. The V gene is TRBV28, the J gene TRBJ2-2; D is unclear. Germline CDR1 is MDHEN and CDR2 is SYDVKM. The V and J ends lost 6 bases and 6 bases respectively, with 8 bases between them. The CDR3 spans 12 residues. CDR3 bases: TGTGCCAGCAGCGTTCTCCCCGGGGAGCTGTTTTTT. The encoded protein is CASSVLPGELFF.

The V and J genes are TRBV19 and TRBJ2-7; 8 nucleotides match TRBD1. Looked up from germline, CDR1 is LNHDA and CDR2 is SQIVND (reference sequence). The trim removed 7 bases at V and 4 bases at J, leaving 12 bases unmatched. The CDR3 runs 15 residues. CDR3 amino acids: CASKNSGTGQYEQYF. The DNA of the CDR3 is TGTGCCAGTAAAAATTCCGGGACAGGCCAGTACGAGCAGTACTTC.

This clone appeared a single time. J is TRBJ2-3 and V is TRBV27, with TRBD1 matching 12 bases. Trimming took 4 bases from V and 1 from J; bases not matched to a gene: 6. The CDR3 length is 17 residues. Per the germline V gene, CDR1 is MNHEY and CDR2 is SMNVEV (reference sequence). The chain's CDR3 is CASSSRRDRGRTDTQYF. The CDR3 coding sequence is TGTGCCAGCAGTTCGCGTCGGGACAGGGGGCGCACAGATACGCAGTATTTT.

This clone was observed a few times. The chain has TRBV7-9 and TRBJ2-2, with D perhaps matching TRBD2 (5 bases). Between the trimmed V and J ends, which lost 8 bases and 4 bases, there was a span of 8 bases. Germline V lookup: CDR1 SEHNR, CDR2 FQNEAQ (reference sequence). The CDR3 runs to 12 residues. CDR3 residues: CASVASTGELFF. In DNA, the CDR3 is TGTGCCAGCGTAGCGAGCACCGGGGAGCTGTTTTTT.

The V call is TRBV9, the J call TRBJ2-1; weak D call: TRBD2 (5 bases). The CDR3 totals 16 residues. CDR1 SGDLS and CDR2 YYNGEE come from the germline V gene. V was cut by 0 bases and J by 2 bases, with 12 bases left in between. The chain's CDR3 is CASSVEASLTYNEQFF. Written as DNA, the CDR3 is TGTGCCAGCAGCGTAGAAGCTAGCCTCACCTACAATGAGCAGTTCTTC. Filled out from reference TRBV9 and TRBJ2-1, the complete variable domain reads DSGVTQTPKHLITATGQRVTLRCSPRSGDLSVYWYQQSLDQGLQFLIQYYNGEERAKGNILERFSAQQFPDLHSELNLSSLELGDSALYFCASSVEASLTYNEQFFGPGTRLTVL.

This chain joins TRBV6-6 and TRBJ1-2; 7 bases fit TRBD1. CDR1 and CDR2 (germline): MNHNY, SVGAGI (reference sequence). CDR3 length: 13 residues. Unmatched junction bases numbered 3, after V lost 2 bases and J lost 6 bases. The CDR3 sequence: CASSYTGEDGYTF. DNA of the CDR3: TGTGCCAGCAGTTACACAGGGGAGGATGGCTACACCTTC.